This T cell receptor (beta chain) was recorded in a study of blood T cell repertoires in COVID-19. Study information: COVID-19 samples, acute and convalescent, were from the United States, Italy and Spain. Sources were T cells, B-cell-depleted T cells, or PBMCs; the material itself was cDNA or gDNA.

Germline loops: CDR1 MDHEN, CDR2 SYDVKM. J lost 10 bases, V lost 6 bases, and 9 bases had no gene match. CDR3 length equals 13 residues. Authors' data handling: Counts of nucleated cells, estimated from reference gene primer amplification, were obtained. Assay used: immunoSEQ multiplex PCR; TCRdb lists only in-frame clones, some missing. The V and J calls and clone size were taken over from that table, and D and trimming were inferred from the DNA. This table has a few hundred thousand clones, roughly 85% appearing once. The rearrangement uses TRBV28 and TRBJ2-1, with 7 bases fitting TRBD1. The TCR comes from a man aged 50-59 years with active or convalescent COVID-19. The sequencing sample was made of peripheral blood. CDR3 amino acids: CASRNTGAREQFF. The CDR3 DNA reads TGTGCCAGCAGGAACACAGGGGCCCGGGAGCAGTTCTTC.